This TCR beta chain was retrieved from a study of OX40 agonist ivuxolimab in advanced cancers. As for the study in general: Given to patients was ivuxolimab, an agonistic anti-OX40 (CD134) antibody.

Produced via immunoSEQ multiplex PCR; TCRdb's table is partial and in-frame only. The sample includes about 20,000 clones, less than 90% of them seen just once. On this clone: Antigen unknown.

Study-level findings and limits: The study observed clonal expansion of CD4+ and CD8+ blood T cells by week 6 at 0.1 to 3.0 mg/kg. Antigen targets of the expanded peripheral T cells went undetermined. There were, on average, more expanded clones in CD8+ T cells than in CD4+.

V was trimmed by 7 bases and J by 0 bases, leaving 13 bases between them. Germline V gives CDR1 SQVTM, CDR2 ANQGSEA. The CDR3 covers 13 residues. Sequences were derived from CD4+ or CD8+ T cells sorted from blood, sampled in a trial of the OX40 agonist ivuxolimab. This TCR was sampled from an adult with an advanced solid tumor such as melanoma, head and neck, liver or kidney cancer. The chain is built from TRBV29-1 and TRBJ2-7, with a weak D call TRBD1 (6 bases). CDR3 DNA: TGCAGCGCTCGCATGGACAGCTCCTACGAGCAGTACTTC. Residues: CSARMDSSYEQYF.